This T cell receptor beta chain was retrieved from a study of metastatic and nonmetastatic thyroid tumors. Background on the study: It was across blood and tumor or nodule tissue from malignant and benign thyroid patients that repertoires were compared. Study-wide findings and caveats: Benign nodules were reported to have significantly lower TCR beta diversity than malignant thyroid tumors, in blood and tumor.

Original methodology: Between-group CDR3 differences, defined by clinicopathological status, yielded a distant-metastasis classifier for papillary thyroid cancer. MiXCR re-clonotyped the PCR reads for TCRdb. The V and J calls reflect TCRdb's pipeline rather than the authors' work. The table records 35,000 to 40,000 clones, 28% of them present only once. Patients were all untreated before their thyroid surgery. CDR1 SNHLY and CDR2 FYNNEI come from the germline V gene. The CDR3 covers 15 residues. With 6 bases clipped from V and 2 bases from J, the junction kept 9 bases outside the gene matches. Concerning this clone itself: The antigen is unknown.

The V and J genes are TRBV2 and TRBJ2-7; 8 bases are shared with TRBD1. Specimen: blood. The sequence derives from a male donor with papillary thyroid cancer or a benign thyroid nodule (not recorded which). Some clones in this sample may be carry-over from other donors' samples. CDR3 nucleotides: TGTGCCAGCAGCTTTAGGACAGGGAGGACCTACGAGCAGTACTTC. Translation gives CASSFRTGRTYEQYF.